These 23 T cell receptor beta chains originate from one sample sequenced in a study of neurological immune-mediated disorders. TCRdb itself ran the 5' RACE reads through MiXCR, one entry per CDR3 protein. The sample has 53,000 or so distinct CDR3 sequences, roughly 8% seen once; the top ten hold 1.9%. The time point was: longitudinal time-point 3. Sequencing was carried out using PBMCs. The receptors shown here come from a woman aged 40-49 years in good health.

This clonotype appeared many times. The CDR3 here is CASSIADPTPLKYNEQFF. CDR3 sequence (DNA): TGTGCCAGTAGTATAGCGGACCCAACCCCCCTAAAGTACAATGAGCAGTTCTTC. The chain is built from TRBV19 and TRBJ2-1; D is unclear. This CDR3 spans 18 amino acids. In germline, CDR1 is LNHDA, CDR2 SQIVND (reference sequence). V was trimmed by 1 base and J by 4 bases, leaving 20 bases between them. The whole variable domain, remainder taken from reference TRBV19 and TRBJ2-1, is DGGITQSPKYLFRKEGQNVTLSCEQNLNHDAMYWYRQDPGQGLRLIYYSQIVNDFQKGDIAEGYSVSREKKESFPLTVTSAQKNPTAFYLCASSIADPTPLKYNEQFFGPGTRLTVL.

This clonotype showed up many times. The rearrangement joins TRBV5-1 to TRBJ1-3; D remains unclear. This CDR3 is built from 17 residues. Germline V gives CDR1 SGHRS, CDR2 YFSETQ. The V end lost 1 base, the J end lost 0 bases, and 14 bases lay between the germline ends. As DNA, the CDR3 is TGCGCCAGCAGCTTGAATATTGCAGGAAGCTCTGGAAACACCATATATTTT. It yields the protein CASSLNIAGSSGNTIYF.

There are many counts of this clonotype. The chain is built from TRBV5-1 and TRBJ1-2, with 8 positions matching TRBD1. V shed 5 bases, J shed 8 bases, and the junction held 8 bases outside the gene matches. This CDR3 comprises 13 residues. CDR1 SGHRS and CDR2 YFSETQ come from the germline V gene. CDR3 sequence (DNA): TGCGCCAGCAGTTCAGACAGGGGTGGAGGCTACACCTTC. This sequence encodes CASSSDRGGGYTF.

This clonotype was recorded at least ten times. The chain links TRBV6-5 to TRBJ2-1, with 10 bases lining up with TRBD2. The germline gives CDR1 MNHEY, CDR2 SVGAGI. The CDR3 contains 19 residues. Losses at the gene ends were 0 bases for V and 9 bases for J; bases not matched to a gene: 17. The CDR3 spells CASSYSGTAGVAGGFEQFF. As DNA, the CDR3 is TGTGCCAGCAGTTACTCCGGGACGGCCGGGGTAGCGGGAGGTTTTGAGCAGTTCTTC.

This clonotype has more than one count but fewer than ten. This rearrangement joins TRBV4-2 to TRBJ1-1, with D tentatively TRBD1 (6 bases). The V end was cut by 1 base, the J end by 5 bases, with 17 bases between. CDR1 LGHNA and CDR2 YNFKEQ come from the germline V gene. The length of the CDR3 is 16 residues. The CDR3 sequence: CASSQAGLGGRTEAFF. CDR3 nucleotides: TGTGCCAGCAGCCAAGCCGGGCTAGGGGGGAGGACTGAAGCTTTCTTT.

The chain couples TRBV6-1 to TRBJ1-1, with TRBD1 matching over 7 bases. V was clipped by 7 bases and J by 4 bases; unmatched bases: 12. This CDR3 contains 15 residues. Germline CDR1 is MNHNS and CDR2 is SASEGT. The CDR3 DNA sequence: TGTGCCAGCAATTGGGGAGGGGGCGGGAGCACTGAAGCTTTCTTT. As protein: CASNWGGGGSTEAFF.

This clonotype was observed many times. The rearrangement links TRBV29-1 to TRBJ2-3; 9 nucleotides line up with TRBD2. Germline V gene lookup returns CDR1 SQVTM and CDR2 ANQGSEA. CDR3 size: 15 residues. The CDR3 sequence: CSSGGASGTTDTQYF. The CDR3 DNA is TGCAGTAGTGGCGGGGCTAGCGGGACCACAGATACGCAGTATTTT.

This clonotype was seen ten or more times. This sequence joins TRBV5-1 and TRBJ1-4, with unresolved D. CDR3 size: 14 residues. Looked up from germline, CDR1 is SGHRS and CDR2 is YFSETQ. Trimming stripped 0 bases from V and 8 bases from J, with 11 bases between. The CDR3 here is CASSLGGLGEKLFF. For the CDR3, the DNA is TGCGCCAGCAGCTTGGGTGGACTGGGAGAAAAACTGTTTTTT.

In this sample, this clonotype turned up many times. The chain links TRBV7-2 to TRBJ1-1; D is uncertain. Trimming cost V 2 bases and J 3 bases, with 19 bases left between them. This CDR3 region has 17 residues. Germline loops: CDR1 SGHTA, CDR2 FQGNSA. This CDR3 reads CASSLLDWAYSDTEAFF. The CDR3 bases are TGTGCCAGCAGCTTATTGGATTGGGCCTACTCGGACACTGAAGCTTTCTTT. Full variable domain (outside the CDR3, taken from reference TRBV7-2 and TRBJ1-1): GAGVSQSPSNKVTEKGKDVELRCDPISGHTALYWYRQSLGQGLEFLIYFQGNSAPDKSGLPSDRFSAERTGGSVSTLTIQRTQQEDSAVYLCASSLLDWAYSDTEAFFGQGTRLTVV.

This clonotype appeared many times. V gene TRBV5-1 combines with J gene TRBJ2-1, with TRBD1 matching 7 bases. The ends lost 4 bases at V and 5 bases at J; junction bases unmatched: 6. The germline gives CDR1 SGHRS, CDR2 YFSETQ. The CDR3 contains 14 residues. In nucleotides, the CDR3 is TGCGCCAGCAGCGTTTACAGGGGAAACAATGAGCAGTTCTTC. This encodes CASSVYRGNNEQFF.

The gene calls are TRBV6-5 and TRBJ1-6, with TRBD1 as a possible D gene (5 bases). Deletions cut 4 bases from V and 6 bases from J, with 13 bases between. Germline lookup yields CDR1 MNHEY and CDR2 SVGAGI. The CDR3 contains 15 residues. The CDR3 DNA is TGTGCCAGCAGTTTATCAAGGGGACTTAATTCACCCCTCCACTTT. It encodes CASSLSRGLNSPLHF.

The V call is TRBV20-1, the J call TRBJ2-7; D may be TRBD1 or TRBD2 (5 bases each). The CDR3 length is 13 residues. Trimming took 7 bases from V and 6 from J, leaving 19 bases between them. The V gene's germline CDR1 is DFQATT and CDR2 SNEGSKA (reference sequence). DNA of the CDR3: TGCAGTGTGAGGTCCAGGCCCGGGGCCGAGCAGTACTTC. Its protein is CSVRSRPGAEQYF.

This clonotype was recorded many times. The rearrangement links TRBV6-2 or TRBV6-3 to TRBJ1-5; possibly TRBD1 for D (6 bases). V was cut by 6 bases and J by 3 bases, with 12 bases left in between. The CDR3 spans 14 residues. Germline values: CDR1 MNHEY, CDR2 SVGEGT. CDR3: CASRQGRYNQPQHF. The CDR3 coding sequence is TGTGCCAGCAGACAGGGCCGTTACAATCAGCCCCAGCATTTT.

This clonotype was observed at least ten times. V usage is TRBV20-1 and J usage is TRBJ2-7; 13 bases agree with TRBD2. CDR1 is DFQATT and CDR2 is SNEGSKA in the germline V gene (reference sequence). V dropped 6 bases and J dropped 2; count of bases not matched to a gene: 4. The CDR3 length is 14 residues. CDR3 in amino acids: CSAITSGRAYEQYF. CDR3 nucleotides: TGCAGTGCCATTACTAGCGGGAGGGCCTACGAGCAGTACTTC.

This clonotype was picked up many times. The chain recombines TRBV4-3 with TRBJ2-2; 9 bases align to TRBD2. Germline values: CDR1 LGHNA, CDR2 YSLEER. The CDR3 covers 15 residues. The V and J ends lost 3 bases and 4 bases, in that order; junction bases with no gene match: 3. CDR3 coding DNA: TGCGCCAGCAGCCAGGCTAGCGGGGTCACCGGGGAGCTGTTTTTT. Translated, it gives CASSQASGVTGELFF.

This clonotype has ten or more counts. The CDR3 bases are TGTGCCAGCAGCGTAGGATTGCAGGGAAGAGAGTCACCCCTCCACTTT. Amino acid sequence: CASSVGLQGRESPLHF. This sequence joins TRBV9 and TRBJ1-6, with a tentative D call TRBD1 (5 bases). This CDR3 region has 16 residues. Germline CDR1 reads SGDLS; CDR2 reads YYNGEE. V lost 0 bases to trimming and J lost 10 bases, with 17 bases between them.

The gene calls are TRBV29-1 and TRBJ2-7; D could derive from TRBD1 or TRBD2 (7 bases each). Trimming shortened V by 1 base and J by 5 bases, and 18 bases separated the two germline ends. The CDR3 contains 15 residues. Germline V gene lookup returns CDR1 SQVTM and CDR2 ANQGSEA. Here the CDR3 DNA reads TGCAGCGTTGAAGGAAGGGGAGGGGGCCAGGACGAGCAGTACTTC. Protein sequence: CSVEGRGGGQDEQYF.

This clonotype was counted ten times or more. The chain employs TRBV20-1 and TRBJ2-3; D possibly corresponds to TRBD2 (6 bases). Deletions cut 0 bases from V and 1 base from J, with 14 bases between. The CDR3 is 16 residues long. Looked up from germline, CDR1 is DFQATT and CDR2 is SNEGSKA (reference sequence). As DNA, the CDR3 is TGCAGTGCTAGAGATTATATCGGGAGTGGCACAGATACGCAGTATTTT. This sequence encodes CSARDYIGSGTDTQYF.

Notes on this clonotype: A much bigger clone sits one base away, suggesting this may be a read error. The chain joins TRBV4-1 to TRBJ2-2; D is possibly TRBD2 (5 bases). This CDR3 is 13 amino acids long. CDR1 is MGHRA, CDR2 YSYEKL, per germline. The DNA for the CDR3 is TGCGCCAGCAGCTATGGACCTACCGGGGAGCCGTTTTTT. Translated: CASSYGPTGEPFF.

This rearrangement joins TRBV5-1 to TRBJ1-4; D is undetermined. The CDR3 contains 14 residues. Deletions cut 4 bases from V and 5 bases from J, with 12 bases between. CDR1 is SGHRS and CDR2 is YFSETQ in the germline V gene. For the CDR3, the DNA is TGCGCCAGCAGCGGCGGCGGTGGCAATGAAAAACTGTTTTTT. Protein: CASSGGGGNEKLFF.

This clonotype has ten or more counts. The chain links TRBV27 to TRBJ2-1; 12 bases map to TRBD2. Germline V CDR1 and CDR2: MNHEY, SMNVEV (reference sequence). This CDR3 has 16 residues. J was trimmed by 8 bases and V by 6 bases; bases with no gene match: 11. DNA of the CDR3: TGTGCCAGCAGGGCTAGCGGGAGGGCCGGTCGGGATGAGCAGTTCTTC. It encodes CASRASGRAGRDEQFF.

In this sample, this clonotype turned up many times. The V and J genes are TRBV5-1 and TRBJ2-7; 12 nucleotides align to TRBD2. This CDR3 contains 16 residues. With V trimmed by 4 bases and J by 0 bases, 5 bases remained unmatched. Germline V gene data show CDR1 as SGHRS and CDR2 as YFSETQ. The CDR3 region is CASSRTSGENSYEQYF. The CDR3 DNA is TGCGCCAGCAGCAGGACTAGCGGGGAGAACTCCTACGAGCAGTACTTC. Looking up the rest from reference TRBV5-1 and TRBJ2-7 gives the full variable domain: KAGVTQTPRYLIKTRGQQVTLSCSPISGHRSVSWYQQTPGQGLQFLFEYFSETQRNKGNFPGRFSGRQFSNSRSEMNVSTLELGDSALYLCASSRTSGENSYEQYFGPGTRLTVT.

This clonotype was picked up many times. This rearrangement joins TRBV4-3 to TRBJ1-6; D unclear. The CDR3 consists of 14 residues. The germline CDR1 and CDR2 sequences are LGHNA and YSLEER. V lost 0 bases and J lost 9, with 9 bases in between. CDR3 sequence: CASSQDLSSSPLHF. DNA for the CDR3: TGCGCCAGCAGCCAAGATCTCTCCAGTTCACCCCTCCACTTT.